These T cell receptor beta chains were read from a single sample in a study of blood T cell repertoires in COVID-19. TCRdb keeps only in-frame clones here, not all; method: immunoSEQ multiplex PCR. The table shows some 240,000 clones, with about 87% occurring only once. The sample taken for sequencing was peripheral blood. The receptors here all came from a woman aged 70 to 79 with COVID-19, enrolled during active disease. CDR3s include the opening cysteine and the closing phenylalanine or tryptophan. The D gene is left open where the match is weak. Not all rows give a size; the values are once, few, many and, for expanded clones, a class.

D gene	clone size	V gene	J gene	CDR3 DNA	CDR3 protein
-	-	TRBV6-6	TRBJ2-2	TGTGCCAGCTCCTGGGGAGGAACCGGGGAGCTGTTTTTT	CASSWGGTGELFF
-	-	TRBV19	TRBJ2-4	TGTGCCAGTACACTCAGGGGGGAGAACATTCAGTACTTC	CASTLRGENIQYF
-	once	TRBV12-5	TRBJ2-1	TGTGCTAGTGGTTTTTCGTATGAGCAGTTCTTC	CASGFSYEQFF
-	-	TRBV19	TRBJ2-1	TGTGCCAGTAGACACTCTCAGGCCTACAATGAGCAGTTCTTC	CASRHSQAYNEQFF
-	-	TRBV6-4	TRBJ1-4	TGTGCCAGCAGTGTTACAACTAATGAAAAACTGTTTTTT	CASSVTTNEKLFF
-	-	TRBV4-2	TRBJ1-2	TGTGCCAGCAGCCAAGCGGCCGGACAGCCCGTGAGCTACACCTTC	CASSQAAGQPVSYTF
-	-	TRBV25-1	TRBJ2-1	TGTGCCAGCAGCGAGCCCCATATTCGCTCCTACAATGAGCAGTTCTTC	CASSEPHIRSYNEQFF
TRBD1	-	TRBV5-6	TRBJ1-5	TGTGCCAGCAGCTTCCGAGGGACAGGGTTCAATCAGCCCCAGCATTTT	CASSFRGTGFNQPQHF
TRBD2	-	TRBV5-4	TRBJ2-5	TGTGCCAGTGAGAGCGGGAGCCCCTCCGGGGAGACCCAGTACTTC	CASESGSPSGETQYF
-	few	TRBV11-2	TRBJ2-7	TGTGCCAGCAGCCCCCCGGCAGGGGTATACGAGCAGTACTTC	CASSPPAGVYEQYF
TRBD2	-	TRBV24-1	TRBJ2-1	TGTGCCACCAGTGCCACCGGGAGGAACAATGAGCAGTTCTTC	CATSATGRNNEQFF
TRBD1	-	TRBV6-1	TRBJ2-2	TGTGCCAGCAGTGACAGGGGGCAAGGCGGGGAGCTGTTTTTT	CASSDRGQGGELFF
-	-	TRBV18	TRBJ1-3	TGTGCCAGCTCACCACCGACCAGGGACTCTGGAAACACCATATATTTT	CASSPPTRDSGNTIYF
-	few	TRBV5-6	TRBJ1-2	TGTGCCAGCAGCTCCTTATCCCGCAGGGACTATGGCTACACCTTC	CASSSLSRRDYGYTF
TRBD2	-	TRBV7-9	TRBJ2-1	TGTGCCAGCAGCTTACAACCTAGCGGGAGCTATGAGCAGTTCTTC	CASSLQPSGSYEQFF
TRBD2	-	TRBV9	TRBJ2-7	TGTGCCAGCAGCGTAGGGGAGGGCTACTACGAGCAGTACTTC	CASSVGEGYYEQYF
-	-	TRBV2	TRBJ1-6	TGTGCCAGCAGAGTAATGAACAGGAATAATTCACCCCTCCACTTT	CASRVMNRNNSPLHF
-	-	TRBV6-5	TRBJ1-2	TGTGCCAGCAGTTACTCGAGGCAGGGAAATGGCTACACCTTC	CASSYSRQGNGYTF
-	-	TRBV5-4	TRBJ2-3	TGTGCCAGCAGCTTAACAGGGACAGATACGCAGTATTTT	CASSLTGTDTQYF
TRBD1	-	TRBV28	TRBJ1-5	TGTGCCAGCAGTCAAAGGGGTTTAGGGGGCAGGCAGCCCCAGCATTTT	CASSQRGLGGRQPQHF
-	-	TRBV2	TRBJ2-3	TGTGCCAGCTGGAGGGAGCCCACAGATACGCAGTATTTT	CASWREPTDTQYF
TRBD1	-	TRBV28	TRBJ1-2	TGTGCCAGCAAGATCCCGGGACAGGGGCATGGCTACACCTTC	CASKIPGQGHGYTF
TRBD2	-	TRBV6-2/TRBV6-3	TRBJ2-7	TGTGCCAGCAGTTACTCGAACCTAGCGGGAGGCTCCTACGAGCAGTACTTC	CASSYSNLAGGSYEQYF
-	-	TRBV30	TRBJ2-6	TGTGCCTGGCGGGAGTCCTCTGGGGCCAACGTCCTGACTTTC	CAWRESSGANVLTF
-	-	TRBV28	TRBJ2-1	TGTGCCAGCAGTTCCACCCGGGTTAGGGGCAATGAGCAGTTCTTC	CASSSTRVRGNEQFF
TRBD2	-	TRBV10-1	TRBJ2-1	TGCGCCGGAACCGGGACTATAAATGAGCAGTTCTTC	CAGTGTINEQFF
-	once	TRBV2	TRBJ2-3	TGTGCCAGCAGTGAAACTATACCAGATACGCAGTATTTT	CASSETIPDTQYF
TRBD1	-	TRBV29-1	TRBJ1-1	TGCAGCGTTGAACGGGCAGGGGGAGGCACTGAAGCTTTCTTT	CSVERAGGGTEAFF
-	-	TRBV30	TRBJ2-1	TGTGCCTGGAGTGTATCTAGGTATTATAATGAGCAGTTCTTC	CAWSVSRYYNEQFF
-	few	TRBV7-8	TRBJ1-5	TGTGCCAGCAGCTTAGGCAGCGATCAGCCCCAGCATTTT	CASSLGSDQPQHF
-	-	TRBV2	TRBJ2-7	TGTGCCAGCAGTGAATCTCGGGTCAGTAAGGTCGAGCAGTACTTC	CASSESRVSKVEQYF
-	once	TRBV7-9	TRBJ1-4	TGTGCCAGCAGCAAAAGGCAGGGGTTCGGTGAAAAACTGTTTTTT	CASSKRQGFGEKLFF